Listed below are T cell receptor beta chains from one sample, sequenced in a study of blood T cell repertoires in COVID-19. Produced via immunoSEQ multiplex PCR; TCRdb's table is partial and in-frame only. The sample includes roughly 410,000 clones, 89% of them seen just once. The specimen was peripheral blood. Every receptor here comes from a middle-aged man with acute or convalescent COVID-19. CDR3s include the opening cysteine and the closing phenylalanine or tryptophan. The D gene is left open where the match is weak. Size is omitted from some rows. Given values are once, few, many or a class for expanded clones.

>NA|NA|TRBJ2-5|TRBV7-9
TGTGCCAGCAGCTCCCGGGAGACCCAGTACTTC
CASSSRETQYF
>NA|NA|TRBJ2-2|TRBV11-3
TGTGCCAGCAGCTTAGCACCAGGGGGGAGGACCGGGGAGCTGTTTTTT
CASSLAPGGRTGELFF
>TRBD1|NA|TRBJ2-1|TRBV7-3
TGTGCCAGCAGCTTAACACCGACAGGGACGCATGAGCAGTTCTTC
CASSLTPTGTHEQFF
>NA|NA|TRBJ2-1|TRBV5-4
TGTGCCAGCAGATCAGAGCTCGGAGCCGTGTACAATGAGCAGTTCTTC
CASRSELGAVYNEQFF
>TRBD2|NA|TRBJ2-7|TRBV5-6
TGTGCCAGCAGCTTGGGGACTAGCGGGAGTTTAGGCTACGAGCAGTACTTC
CASSLGTSGSLGYEQYF
>TRBD1|once|TRBJ1-5|TRBV5-8
TGTGCCAGCAGCTTTGACAGGGATGGCAATCAGCCCCAGCATTTT
CASSFDRDGNQPQHF
>NA|few|TRBJ2-3|TRBV7-3
TGTGCCAGCAGCTTAGCGGCAGTCACAGATACGCAGTATTTT
CASSLAAVTDTQYF
>TRBD1|NA|TRBJ1-4|TRBV11-2
TGTGCCAGCAGCTTAGGCCTAGGACAGGGAAATGAAAAACTGTTTTTT
CASSLGLGQGNEKLFF
>NA|NA|TRBJ2-7|TRBV6-5
TGTGCCAGCAGTCCTCGGGGTTCCTACGAGCAGTACTTC
CASSPRGSYEQYF
>TRBD1|NA|TRBJ1-5|TRBV19
TGTGCCACCGGGACAGGGATGAATCAGCCCCAGCATTTT
CATGTGMNQPQHF
>NA|NA|TRBJ2-7|TRBV10-3
TGTGCCATCGGAGGGGGAGGGACGTACGAGCAGTACTTC
CAIGGGGTYEQYF